At least ten counts were recorded for the clone carrying this T cell receptor beta chain. Its antigen is undetermined. The data stem from a study of Graves' ophthalmopathy and Graves' hyperthyroidism. The germline gives CDR1 SNHLY, CDR2 FYNNEI. This CDR3 contains 12 residues. V lost 5 bases to trimming and J lost 2 bases, with 7 bases between them. Researchers took RNA transcripts and amplified TCR beta CDR3 regions from them. RT-PCR with HTBI primers came first, then second-round multiplex PCR. TCRdb ran MiXCR on the multiplex PCR reads and lists one entry per CDR3 protein. The sample shows hundreds of thousands of distinct CDR3 sequences, over 20% of them seen only once. Study conclusions and caveats: Ophthalmopathy cases were distinguished from stable hyperthyroidism by a 13-signature model, reaching about 85% sensitivity and 70% to 84% specificity.

This sequence originates from a woman younger than 30 with stable Graves' hyperthyroidism. Some clones in this sample may be carry-over from other donors' samples. Sequencing used peripheral blood. This chain uses TRBV2 with TRBJ2-7; tentatively, D is TRBD1 (5 bases). The CDR3 region has the DNA TGTGCCAGCAGTAAGGACACCTACGAGCAGTACTTC. Translating gives CASSKDTYEQYF.